This T cell receptor beta chain derives from a study of cytomegalovirus exposure and HLA in healthy donors (dated by TCRdb to the late 2010s). A note on the overall study: In an earlier analysis of about 560 of the donors, 276 Gb of sequence data and 120 million or so unique TCR beta sequences from about 190 million T cells were reported. An earlier analysis of several hundred of the donors used high-throughput TCR beta sequencing to judge whether each TCR beta V gene segment behaved as functional or pseudogenic. Rather than drawing on any new phenotypic data, the later analysis identified candidate immune exposures from TCR beta sequences and the way those sequences occurred across donors. The study was designed to test whether signatures of past pathogen exposure could be identified by cataloging public T cell receptors. The study profiled the T cell repertoires of fewer than 850 subjects by immunosequencing and related them to cytomegalovirus serostatus. The number of donors typed differed by locus, with roughly 629-640 for A, B, C, DRB1 and DQB1, 522 for DQA1, about 610 for DPA1, and approximately 470 for DPB1. Among the approximately 400 genotyped donors, around 79% belonged to the genetic ancestry cluster associated with self-reported Caucasian donors. To study patterns of TCR occurrence, a later analysis re-analyzed previously published TCR beta repertoires from more than 550 donors and added high-resolution HLA genotyping. Among some 410 genotyped donors of the cohort, an average of approximately 240,000 unique TCR beta nucleotide sequences were sequenced per donor, roughly 18% of them non-productive. Every discovery cohort repertoire had been produced on one sequencing platform. Besides the first cohort of about 730 subjects, a separate validation cohort made up of 120 different subjects was used. An early release covering roughly 580 HLA-typed donors comprised approximately 290 gigabases of sequencing data and around 85 million unique TCR sequences. Donor age, sex, ethnicity and CMV serostatus were compiled together with the repertoire data. A later genetic analysis used genome-wide SNP genotypes for about 60% of the roughly 670 donors, treating that subset as a discovery cohort. To predict cytomegalovirus infection status, the study combined high-throughput TCR immunosequencing, statistical association of individual TCRs with disease status, and machine learning. Both class I and class II loci were covered by HLA typing, at four-digit resolution. Because of strong linkage in the cohort, roughly five DR-DQ haplotypes were treated as single units for association and clustering. The investigation overall reported the following: Compared with equally common non-associated chains, HLA-associated TCR beta chains in a later analysis were more clonally expanded and had lower generation probabilities. A group of highly shared sequence variants was considered likely to be a technical artifact of the sequencing pipeline. When HLA alleles, especially DR and DQ, strongly co-occurred, attributing TCR associations to individual alleles was difficult. A later analysis found that TCR association rates varied across HLA loci, with DRB1 alleles showing the most associated TCRs and HLA-C alleles the fewest. Several of the top co-occurrence clusters appeared to be linked to parvovirus B19, influenza, CMV and Epstein-Barr virus, according to a later analysis. In vitro tests confirmed that a few of the cytomegalovirus-associated TCR beta chains recognize cytomegalovirus antigens. A later analysis found that most CMV-associated TCR beta chains appeared HLA-restricted, with HLA associations seemingly driven largely by CMV exposure. Some IMGT-functional V segments, including TRBV6-2 and TRBV6-3, could not be distinguished by the 87-base-pair reads and were therefore excluded. A further reported finding was that TCR beta sequences accurately predicted the HLA-A and HLA-B alleles for most subjects in the first cohort. Across donors, most TCR sequences were observed very rarely, whereas some public TCRs were present in many individuals. A later analysis associated 15,000 to 20,000 TCR beta sequences with specific HLA alleles at a false discovery rate of 0.05. In both the original and validation cohorts, the classifier was reported to diagnose cytomegalovirus status with high specificity and sensitivity. Because HLA typing was missing for some donors at each locus, association tests included only the typed subset. A later genetic analysis reported fewer N-insertions in productive TCRs among donors in an Asian-associated ancestry cluster than the roughly 650-donor mean. Linkage disequilibrium might explain the correlated functional status among segregating V segments, but an unknown experimental factor could not be ruled out. The cohort was sequenced for TCR beta chains only, and without alpha or paired-chain data the features that could be detected were limited. The authors suggested that the approach could potentially be generalized to other disease states and immunological phenotypes. The presence/absence analyses assumed that sequencing depth was roughly uniform across donors, and that assumption may not be true. The only immune exposure information available for the cohort was CMV serostatus. In an earlier analysis of roughly 500 of the donors, most TCR beta V segments appeared in productive rearrangements about 87% or about 30% of the time, broadly matching IMGT annotations. An association between a missense DCLRE1C variant and V-gene and J-gene trimming of TCR beta chains was found in a later genetic analysis and replicated in an independent cohort. The study gave a list of over 150 TCR beta chains associated with cytomegalovirus. The earlier analysis of around 600 of the donors excluded 15 to 20 rarely observed V segments, including chromosome 9 orphons, because counts were too low.

This clone was found a few times. The specificity of this receptor is unknown. There are no base qualities to consult, and no much larger clone falls within one base. In total, roughly 670 healthy bone marrow donors made up the cohort. All cohort members were sampled while nominally healthy, although unrecorded immune exposures were likely present. The donor tested CMV seropositive, placing the donor among the 289 seropositive members of the cohort. A peripheral blood sample was provided by each donor, and peripheral blood mononuclear cells were used for TCR beta sequencing. Genomic DNA extraction from the blood cell samples was performed with the Qiagen DNeasy Blood Extraction Kit. The CDR3 holds 13 amino acids from the cysteine to the phenylalanine. Just the 39-base CDR3 DNA is kept, in frame starting at base 1. V is clipped by 4 bases and J by 2 bases, and the sequence between their germline boundaries is 8 bases long. CDR1 and CDR2 are read off the germline V gene as MNHEY and SVGAGI.

Libraries came from the immunoSEQ multiplex PCR assay. For the multiplex PCR, a mixture combining 60 forward primers for TCR Vbeta segments and 13 reverse primers for TCR Jbeta segments was used. A multiplex PCR assay on genomic DNA amplified the CDR3 region of rearranged TCR beta genes. On the Illumina HiSeq System, the amplified TCR beta libraries were sequenced as 87-base-pair reads. On the authors' methods: A later analysis tallied roughly 76 million unique TCR beta chains across the roughly 610 repertoires, and around 12 million of those chains were shared by two or more donors. To remove PCR and sequencing errors, raw reads were error-corrected and collapsed into unique sequences using a nearest-neighbor algorithm that merged closely related sequences. Alignment of CDR3 sequences to IMGT reference sequences was used to assign V, D and J gene segments. For a sequence to be retained, at least a six-nucleotide match to both a V gene segment and a J gene segment was required. Rearrangements were classified as productive when the CDR3 lacked stop codons and remained in frame with V and J, and all other rearrangements were classified as non-productive. CDR3 was defined by IMGT convention, running from the second conserved V-encoded cysteine to the conserved J-encoded phenylalanine. The earlier analysis of some 580 of the donors excluded any sequence lacking an unambiguous match to a single V gene segment. In an earlier analysis of a few hundred of the donors, V segments were called functional above 56.7% productive rearrangements and were called segregating when the between-donor standard deviation exceeded 5%. A statistical classification framework was built for diagnosing cytomegalovirus status from the catalog of TCR beta chain sequences. V and J gene assignment, in a later analysis, came from comparing TCR nucleotide sequences with IMGT/GENE-DB human TR gene sequences. Using the TCRdist pipeline, a later analysis assigned CDR3 sequences along with most-parsimonious VDJ recombination scenarios. In a later analysis, each TCR beta chain was defined by its CDR3 amino acid sequence together with its V-gene family, and reads without a unique V-gene family were excluded. As a way to deal with suspected cross-contamination and a sequencing artifact, a later analysis dropped 450 to 600 nucleotide sequences that were highly shared and had low generation probability. For each public chain, a later analysis derived a clonal expansion index from normalized ranks of inferred template counts within each repertoire. Generation probabilities in a later analysis came from a VDJ recombination model fitted to out-of-frame rearrangements, and those results were checked against IGoR. A later analysis scored TCR-TCR, TCR-HLA and TCR-CMV co-occurrence with hypergeometric tests, applying a repertoire-size bias correction to TCR pairs. A later analysis estimated false discovery rates by permuting HLA or CMV assignments 20 times. A later analysis grouped co-occurring TCRs with DBSCAN, adding TCRdist sequence similarity when clustering within HLA-allele-positive subsets. Co-occurrence clustering excluded repertoires with fewer than 30,000 or more than 120,000 public chains, plus five with anomalous nucleotide sharing. In its TCRdb copy, this immuneACCESS table keeps in-frame sequences only and misses some clones. Where compared with another copy, unresolved V genes explain less than half of these, and the others have no known cause. The V and J calls and clone size are taken from that table; D and trimming were inferred from the DNA. Present in this sample are approximately 130,000 clones, 80% to 90% of which were seen just once. Of the sample, 5.5% to 7% falls within the top ten clones.

This TCR came from a woman aged 40 to 49 in good health and CMV-seropositive. This sequence uses TRBV6-5 and TRBJ2-5, with the identity of the D gene unclear. Sequencing was carried out using PBMCs. The CDR3 reads CASSLKEQETQYF. The nucleotides read TGTGCCAGCAGTTTAAAAGAGCAAGAGACCCAGTACTTC.